The entry below gives a single TCR beta chain sequence along with its context. Other DNA sequences in this sample translate to the same CDR3. This sample was taken from a study of T cell changes during pregnancy in multiple sclerosis. The CDR3 sequence is 15 residues long. The germline V and J ends were trimmed by 5 bases and 0 bases, with 11 bases remaining between them. Germline assignment: CDR1 LNHDA and CDR2 SQIVND (reference sequence). Repertoires were generated with immunoSEQ multiplex PCR, while TCRdb's copy carries only in-frame clones and drops some. Of some 48,000 clones in the sample, around 90% were seen once.

The J gene is TRBJ2-1, the V gene TRBV19, with D maybe TRBD1 (6 bases). This clonotype was obtained from a female donor in good health, enrolled as a control in a pregnancy study. Sequencing used CD4+ T cells from peripheral blood mononuclear cells, obtained after pregnancy. In DNA form, the CDR3 reads TGTGCCAGTAGTCCAGACAGGAGCTCCTACAATGAGCAGTTCTTC. As protein: CASSPDRSSYNEQFF. Complete variable domain (other parts from reference TRBV19 and TRBJ2-1): DGGITQSPKYLFRKEGQNVTLSCEQNLNHDAMYWYRQDPGQGLRLIYYSQIVNDFQKGDIAEGYSVSREKKESFPLTVTSAQKNPTAFYLCASSPDRSSYNEQFFGPGTRLTVL.